This TCR beta chain appears in the sequencing data of a study of blood T cell repertoires in COVID-19. The junction had 8 bases not matched to a gene; V was cut back by 0 bases and J by 6 bases. The CDR3 loop spans 16 amino acids. Germline lookup yields CDR1 ENHRY and CDR2 SYGVKD. Sequencing was performed with immunoSEQ multiplex PCR; in TCRdb, only in-frame clones are kept and a portion is missing. The sample has 150,000 or so clones; approximately 82% are singletons. Sequenced material: peripheral blood. This receptor was identified in a man aged 65-85 years who had recovered from COVID-19. The chain couples TRBV10-3 to TRBJ1-1; 9 bases agree with TRBD1. CDR3 region: CAISESTGQGPPEAFF. CDR3 in DNA: TGTGCCATCAGTGAGTCGACTGGACAGGGGCCCCCTGAAGCTTTCTTT.